This TCR beta chain was identified during a study of cytomegalovirus exposure and HLA in healthy donors. Study results and limitations: Fewer N-insertions (relative to the roughly 630-donor mean) were reportedly seen in an Asian-associated ancestry cluster in a later analysis. Earlier results showed most TCR beta V segments being productive about 90% or about 30% of the time. Available immune exposure information covered CMV serostatus only.

The CDR3 runs 14 residues. Trimming cost V 3 bases and J 0 bases, with 3 bases left between them. The V gene's germline CDR1 is MDHEN and CDR2 SYDVKM. Points on this clone: Its cognate antigen is unknown.

Primers: 60 Vbeta forward and 13 Jbeta reverse. The table came from immunoSEQ multiplex PCR; TCRdb's copy has only in-frame clones and leaves some out. The sample yields over 150,000 clones, less than 80% seen once. Sequencing was performed on PBMCs. This TCR was sampled from a middle-aged man in good health and CMV-seronegative. The rearrangement uses TRBV28 and TRBJ2-6; D gene ambiguous. CDR3 region: CASSFRSGANVLTF. CDR3 coding DNA: TGTGCCAGCAGTTTTCGCTCTGGGGCCAACGTCCTGACTTTC.